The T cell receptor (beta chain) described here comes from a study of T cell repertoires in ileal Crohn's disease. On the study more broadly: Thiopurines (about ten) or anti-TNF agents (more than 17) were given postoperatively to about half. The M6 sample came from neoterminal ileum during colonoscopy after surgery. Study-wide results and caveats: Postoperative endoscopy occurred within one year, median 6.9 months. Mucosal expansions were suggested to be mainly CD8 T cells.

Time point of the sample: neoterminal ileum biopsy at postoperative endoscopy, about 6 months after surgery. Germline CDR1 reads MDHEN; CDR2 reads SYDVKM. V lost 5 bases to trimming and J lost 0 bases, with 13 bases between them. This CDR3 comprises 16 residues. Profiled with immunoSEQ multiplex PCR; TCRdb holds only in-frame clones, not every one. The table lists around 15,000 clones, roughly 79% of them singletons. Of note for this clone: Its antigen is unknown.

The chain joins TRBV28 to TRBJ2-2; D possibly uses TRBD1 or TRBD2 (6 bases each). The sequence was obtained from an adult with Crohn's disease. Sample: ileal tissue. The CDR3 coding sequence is TGTGCCAGCAGTCCACCCGGGGGCGCGAACACCGGGGAGCTGTTTTTT. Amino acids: CASSPPGGANTGELFF. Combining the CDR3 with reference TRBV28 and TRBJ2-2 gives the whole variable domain DVKVTQSSRYLVKRTGEKVFLECVQDMDHENMFWYRQDPGLGLRLIYFSYDVKMKEKGDIPEGYSVSREKKERFSLILESASTNQTSMYLCASSPPGGANTGELFFGEGSRLTVL.